Detailed here is one T cell receptor (beta chain). The antigen is unknown. At deep level, the assay was performed. Only in-frame clones appear in the TCRdb table, and some are missing; sequencing was by immunoSEQ multiplex PCR. The sample carries 1.6 million or so clones, more than 95% recorded once. This entry comes from a study of shared clonotypes between healthy human individuals. The study's findings and limits: Investigators expected sequencing depth to affect clonotype sharing among donors. Against clonotypes common to all four donors, non-shared ones had lower generation probabilities.

Losses at the gene ends were 7 bases for V and 8 bases for J; bases not matched to a gene: 4. This CDR3 has 11 residues. The germline V gene encodes CDR1 SQVTM and CDR2 ANQGSEA. The receptor was derived from a man aged 30-40 years in good health. The V and J genes are TRBV29-1 and TRBJ1-2, with TRBD1 identical over 10 bases. The specimen sequenced was naive CD4+ T cells sorted from blood. Documented subset: CD45RA+ positively selected. The CDR3 loop reads CSEGTGVGYTF. CDR3 DNA: TGCAGCGAAGGGACAGGGGTCGGCTACACCTTC.